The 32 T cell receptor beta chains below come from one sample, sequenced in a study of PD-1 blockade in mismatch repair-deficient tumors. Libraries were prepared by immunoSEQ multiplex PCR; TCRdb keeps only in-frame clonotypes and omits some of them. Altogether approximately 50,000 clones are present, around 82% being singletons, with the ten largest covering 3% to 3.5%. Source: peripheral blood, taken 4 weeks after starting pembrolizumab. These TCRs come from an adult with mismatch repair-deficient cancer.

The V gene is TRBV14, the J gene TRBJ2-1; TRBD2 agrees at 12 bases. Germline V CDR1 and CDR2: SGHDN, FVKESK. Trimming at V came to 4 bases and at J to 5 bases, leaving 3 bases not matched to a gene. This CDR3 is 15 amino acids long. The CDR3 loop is CASSPWTSGNNEQFF. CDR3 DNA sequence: TGTGCCAGCAGCCCGTGGACTAGCGGGAACAATGAGCAGTTCTTC.

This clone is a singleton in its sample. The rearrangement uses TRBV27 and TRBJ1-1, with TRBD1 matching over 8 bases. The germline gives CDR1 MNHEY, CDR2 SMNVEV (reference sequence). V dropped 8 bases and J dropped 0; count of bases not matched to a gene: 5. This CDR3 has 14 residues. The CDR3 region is CASVTGGVNTEAFF. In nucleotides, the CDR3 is TGTGCCAGCGTAACAGGGGGGGTGAACACTGAAGCTTTCTTT.

CDR3 in amino acids: CASRGTGPLSEAFF. The CDR3 DNA reads TGTGCCAGCAGGGGAACAGGGCCTTTATCCGAAGCTTTCTTT. V is TRBV6-5 and J is TRBJ1-1; weak D call: TRBD1 (6 bases). This CDR3 has 14 residues. V lost 6 bases, J lost 8 bases, and 19 bases lay in between. CDR1 is MNHEY, CDR2 SVGAGI, per germline.

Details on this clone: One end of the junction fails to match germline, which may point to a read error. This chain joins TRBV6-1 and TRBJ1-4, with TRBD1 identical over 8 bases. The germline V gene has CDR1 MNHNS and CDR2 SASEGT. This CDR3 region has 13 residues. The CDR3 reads CACAGGPKEKLFF. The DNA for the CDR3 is TGTGCCTGTGCAGGGGGCCCTAAGGAAAAACTGTTTTTT.

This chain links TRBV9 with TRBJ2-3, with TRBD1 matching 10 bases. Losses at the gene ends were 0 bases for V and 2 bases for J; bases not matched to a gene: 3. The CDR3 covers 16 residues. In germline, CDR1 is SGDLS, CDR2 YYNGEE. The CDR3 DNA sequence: TGTGCCAGCAGCGTAGAGGGACAGGGGCACACAGATACGCAGTATTTT. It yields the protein CASSVEGQGHTDTQYF.

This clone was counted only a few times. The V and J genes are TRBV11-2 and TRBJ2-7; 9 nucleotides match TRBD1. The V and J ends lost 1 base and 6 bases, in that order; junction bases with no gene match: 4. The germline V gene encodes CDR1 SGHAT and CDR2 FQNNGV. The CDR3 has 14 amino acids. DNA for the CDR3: TGTGCCAGCAGCTTAGCGGGACAGGGCCTCGAGCAGTACTTC. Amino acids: CASSLAGQGLEQYF.

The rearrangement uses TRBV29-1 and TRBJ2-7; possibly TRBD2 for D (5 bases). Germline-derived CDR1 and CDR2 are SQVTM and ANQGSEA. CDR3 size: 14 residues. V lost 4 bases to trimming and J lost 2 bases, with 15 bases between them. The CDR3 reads CSVVQRTYPYEQYF. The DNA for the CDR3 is TGCAGCGTTGTGCAGCGGACCTACCCCTACGAGCAGTACTTC.

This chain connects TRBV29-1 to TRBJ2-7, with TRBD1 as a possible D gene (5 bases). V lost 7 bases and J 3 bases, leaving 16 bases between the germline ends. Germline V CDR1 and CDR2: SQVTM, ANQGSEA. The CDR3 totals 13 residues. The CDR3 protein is CSARQLEDYEQYF. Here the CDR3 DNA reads TGCAGCGCCCGACAGTTAGAAGACTACGAGCAGTACTTC.

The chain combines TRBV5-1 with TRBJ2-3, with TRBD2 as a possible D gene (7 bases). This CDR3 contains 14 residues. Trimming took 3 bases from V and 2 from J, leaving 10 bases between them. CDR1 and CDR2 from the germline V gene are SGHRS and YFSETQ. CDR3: CASSWGGNTDTQYF. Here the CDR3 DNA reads TGCGCCAGCAGCTGGGGGGGCAACACAGATACGCAGTATTTT.

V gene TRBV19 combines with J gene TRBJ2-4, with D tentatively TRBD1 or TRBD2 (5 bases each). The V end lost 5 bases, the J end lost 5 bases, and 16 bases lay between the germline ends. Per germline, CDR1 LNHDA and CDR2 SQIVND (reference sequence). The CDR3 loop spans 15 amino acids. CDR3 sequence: CASSPGTLGENIQYF. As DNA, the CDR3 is TGTGCCAGTAGTCCCGGGACCCTCGGGGAAAACATTCAGTACTTC. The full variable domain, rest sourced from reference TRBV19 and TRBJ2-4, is DGGITQSPKYLFRKEGQNVTLSCEQNLNHDAMYWYRQDPGQGLRLIYYSQIVNDFQKGDIAEGYSVSREKKESFPLTVTSAQKNPTAFYLCASSPGTLGENIQYFGAGTRLSVL.

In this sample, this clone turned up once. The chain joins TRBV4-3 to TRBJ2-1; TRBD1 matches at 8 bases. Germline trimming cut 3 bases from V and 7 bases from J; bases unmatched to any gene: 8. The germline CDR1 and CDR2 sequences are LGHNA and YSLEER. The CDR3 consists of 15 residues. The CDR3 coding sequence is TGCGCCAGCAGCCAGCTGGACAGGGCAGGTAATGAGCAGTTCTTC. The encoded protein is CASSQLDRAGNEQFF.

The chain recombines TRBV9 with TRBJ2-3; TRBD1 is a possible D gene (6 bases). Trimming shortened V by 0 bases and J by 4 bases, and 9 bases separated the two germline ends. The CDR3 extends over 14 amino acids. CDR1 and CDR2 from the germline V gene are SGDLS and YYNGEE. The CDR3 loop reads CASSVDRVADTQYF. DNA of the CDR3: TGTGCCAGCAGCGTAGACAGGGTAGCAGATACGCAGTATTTT.

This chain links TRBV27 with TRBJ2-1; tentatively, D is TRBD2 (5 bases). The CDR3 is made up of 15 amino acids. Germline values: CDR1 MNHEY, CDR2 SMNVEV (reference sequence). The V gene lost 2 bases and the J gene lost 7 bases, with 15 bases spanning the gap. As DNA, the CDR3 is TGTGCCAGCAGTTTAATGGACCAGCGGAGTAATGAGCAGTTCTTC. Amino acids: CASSLMDQRSNEQFF.

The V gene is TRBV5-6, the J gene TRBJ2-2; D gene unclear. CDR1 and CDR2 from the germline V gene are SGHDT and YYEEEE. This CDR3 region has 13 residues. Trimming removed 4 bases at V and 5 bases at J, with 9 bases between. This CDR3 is CASSRTATGELFF. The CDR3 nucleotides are TGTGCCAGCAGCAGGACCGCAACCGGGGAGCTGTTTTTT. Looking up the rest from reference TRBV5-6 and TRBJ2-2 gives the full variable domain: DAGVTQSPTHLIKTRGQQVTLRCSPKSGHDTVSWYQQALGQGPQFIFQYYEEEERQRGNFPDRFSGHQFPNYSSELNVNALLLGDSALYLCASSRTATGELFFGEGSRLTVL.

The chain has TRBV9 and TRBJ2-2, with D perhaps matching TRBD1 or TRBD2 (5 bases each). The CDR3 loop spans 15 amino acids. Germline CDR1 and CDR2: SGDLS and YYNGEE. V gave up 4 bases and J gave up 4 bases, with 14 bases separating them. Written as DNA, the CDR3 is TGTGCCAGCAGCAGAGGGGTTCTCGGCACCGGGGAGCTGTTTTTT. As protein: CASSRGVLGTGELFF.

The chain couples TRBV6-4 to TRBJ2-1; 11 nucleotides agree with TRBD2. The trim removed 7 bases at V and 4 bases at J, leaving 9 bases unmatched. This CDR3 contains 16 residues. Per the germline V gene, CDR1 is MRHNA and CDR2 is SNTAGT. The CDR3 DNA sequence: TGTGCCAGCACCCTCTCCGCTAGCGGGAGGTACAATGAGCAGTTCTTC. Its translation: CASTLSASGRYNEQFF.

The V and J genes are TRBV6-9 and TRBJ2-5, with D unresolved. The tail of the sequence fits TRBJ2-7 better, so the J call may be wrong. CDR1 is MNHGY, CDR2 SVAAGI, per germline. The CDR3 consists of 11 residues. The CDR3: CAPKTWDEQYF. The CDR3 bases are TGTGCCCCGAAGACGTGGGACGAGCAGTACTTC.

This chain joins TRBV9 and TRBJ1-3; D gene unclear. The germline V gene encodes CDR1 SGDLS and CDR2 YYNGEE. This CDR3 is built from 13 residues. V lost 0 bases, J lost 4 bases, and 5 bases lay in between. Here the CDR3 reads CASSVATGNTIYF. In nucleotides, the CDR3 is TGTGCCAGCAGCGTAGCTACGGGAAACACCATATATTTT. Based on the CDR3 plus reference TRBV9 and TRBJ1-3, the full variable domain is DSGVTQTPKHLITATGQRVTLRCSPRSGDLSVYWYQQSLDQGLQFLIQYYNGEERAKGNILERFSAQQFPDLHSELNLSSLELGDSALYFCASSVATGNTIYFGEGSWLTVV.

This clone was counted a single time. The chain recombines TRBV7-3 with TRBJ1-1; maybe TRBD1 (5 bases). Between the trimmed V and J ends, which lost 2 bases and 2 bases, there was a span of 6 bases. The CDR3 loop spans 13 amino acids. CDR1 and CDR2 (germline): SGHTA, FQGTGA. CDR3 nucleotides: TGTGCCAGCAGCTTATGGACAAACACTGAAGCTTTCTTT. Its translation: CASSLWTNTEAFF.

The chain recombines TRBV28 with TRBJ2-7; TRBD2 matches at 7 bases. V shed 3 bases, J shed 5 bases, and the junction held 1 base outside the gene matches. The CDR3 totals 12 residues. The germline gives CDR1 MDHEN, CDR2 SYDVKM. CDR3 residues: CASSLGGDEQYF. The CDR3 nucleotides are TGTGCCAGCAGTTTGGGGGGGGACGAGCAGTACTTC.

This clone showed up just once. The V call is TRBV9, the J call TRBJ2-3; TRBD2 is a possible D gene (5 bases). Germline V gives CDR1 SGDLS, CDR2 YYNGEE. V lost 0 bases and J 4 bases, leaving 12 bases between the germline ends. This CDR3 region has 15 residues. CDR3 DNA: TGTGCCAGCAGCGTAGGCGTCTCTAGCTCAGATACGCAGTATTTT. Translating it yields CASSVGVSSSDTQYF.

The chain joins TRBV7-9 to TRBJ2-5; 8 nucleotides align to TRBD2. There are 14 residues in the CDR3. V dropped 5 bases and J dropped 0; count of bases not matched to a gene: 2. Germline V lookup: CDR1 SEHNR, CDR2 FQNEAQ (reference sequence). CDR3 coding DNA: TGTGCCAGCAGCCTTAGCGGGAACCAAGAGACCCAGTACTTC. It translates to CASSLSGNQETQYF.

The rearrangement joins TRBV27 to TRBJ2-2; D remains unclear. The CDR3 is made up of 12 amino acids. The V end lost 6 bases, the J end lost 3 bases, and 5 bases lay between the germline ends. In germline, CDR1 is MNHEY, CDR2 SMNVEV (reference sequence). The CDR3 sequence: CASRVDTGELFF. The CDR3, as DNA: TGTGCCAGCAGGGTTGACACCGGGGAGCTGTTTTTT.

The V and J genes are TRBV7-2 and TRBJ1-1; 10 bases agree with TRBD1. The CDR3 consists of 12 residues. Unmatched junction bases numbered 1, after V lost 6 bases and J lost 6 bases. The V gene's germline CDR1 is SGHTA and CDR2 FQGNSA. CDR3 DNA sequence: TGTGCCAGCAGGGGGACAGGGGCTGAAGCTTTCTTT. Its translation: CASRGTGAEAFF. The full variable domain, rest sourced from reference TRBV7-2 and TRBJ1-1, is GAGVSQSPSNKVTEKGKDVELRCDPISGHTALYWYRQSLGQGLEFLIYFQGNSAPDKSGLPSDRFSAERTGGSVSTLTIQRTQQEDSAVYLCASRGTGAEAFFGQGTRLTVV.

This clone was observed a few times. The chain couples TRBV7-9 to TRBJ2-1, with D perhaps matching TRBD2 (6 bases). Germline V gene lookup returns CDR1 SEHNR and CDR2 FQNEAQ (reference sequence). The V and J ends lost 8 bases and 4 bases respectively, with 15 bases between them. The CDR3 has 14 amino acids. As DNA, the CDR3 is TGTGCCAGCCTCGACCCGGGACTGTACAATGAGCAGTTCTTC. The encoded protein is CASLDPGLYNEQFF.

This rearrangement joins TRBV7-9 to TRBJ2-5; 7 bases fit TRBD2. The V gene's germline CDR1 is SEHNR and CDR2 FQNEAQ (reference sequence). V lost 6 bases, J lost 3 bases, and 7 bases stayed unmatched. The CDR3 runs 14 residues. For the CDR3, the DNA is TGTGCCAGCAGGAAAGTGGGAGGGGAAGAGACCCAGTACTTC. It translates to CASRKVGGEETQYF.

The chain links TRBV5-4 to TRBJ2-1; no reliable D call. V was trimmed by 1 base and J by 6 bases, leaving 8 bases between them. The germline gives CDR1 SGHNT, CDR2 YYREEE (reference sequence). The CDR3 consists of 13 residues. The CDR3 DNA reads TGTGCCAGCAGCTTGAGACGTGTCAATGAGCAGTTCTTC. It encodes CASSLRRVNEQFF.

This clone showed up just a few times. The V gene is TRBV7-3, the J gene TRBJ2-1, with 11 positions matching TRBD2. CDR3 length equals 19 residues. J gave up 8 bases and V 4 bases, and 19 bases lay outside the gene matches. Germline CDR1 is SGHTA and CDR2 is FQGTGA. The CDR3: CASSSNFQRTSGRPHEQFF. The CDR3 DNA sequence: TGTGCCAGCAGCTCGAACTTCCAGCGCACTAGCGGGAGACCCCATGAGCAGTTCTTC.

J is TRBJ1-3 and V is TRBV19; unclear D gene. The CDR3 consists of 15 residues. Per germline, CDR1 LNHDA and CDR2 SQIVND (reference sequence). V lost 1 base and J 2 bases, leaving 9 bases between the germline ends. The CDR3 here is CASSIGGLPGNTIYF. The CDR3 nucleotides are TGTGCCAGTAGTATAGGTGGCCTCCCTGGAAACACCATATATTTT. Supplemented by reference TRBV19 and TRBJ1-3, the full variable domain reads DGGITQSPKYLFRKEGQNVTLSCEQNLNHDAMYWYRQDPGQGLRLIYYSQIVNDFQKGDIAEGYSVSREKKESFPLTVTSAQKNPTAFYLCASSIGGLPGNTIYFGEGSWLTVV.

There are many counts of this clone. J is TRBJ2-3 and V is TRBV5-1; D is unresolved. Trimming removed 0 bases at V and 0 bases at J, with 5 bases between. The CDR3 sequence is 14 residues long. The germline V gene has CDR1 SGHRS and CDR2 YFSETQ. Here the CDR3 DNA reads TGCGCCAGCAGCTTGGAGGGAAGCACAGATACGCAGTATTTT. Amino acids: CASSLEGSTDTQYF. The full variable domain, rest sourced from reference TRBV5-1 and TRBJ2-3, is KAGVTQTPRYLIKTRGQQVTLSCSPISGHRSVSWYQQTPGQGLQFLFEYFSETQRNKGNFPGRFSGRQFSNSRSEMNVSTLELGDSALYLCASSLEGSTDTQYFGPGTRLTVL.

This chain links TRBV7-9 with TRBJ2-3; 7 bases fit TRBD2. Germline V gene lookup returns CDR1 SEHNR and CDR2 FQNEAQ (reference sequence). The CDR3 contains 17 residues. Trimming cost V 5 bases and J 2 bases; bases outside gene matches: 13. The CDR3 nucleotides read TGTGCCAGCAGCCCTACCGCACTCGGGACTAACACAGATACGCAGTATTTT. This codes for CASSPTALGTNTDTQYF.

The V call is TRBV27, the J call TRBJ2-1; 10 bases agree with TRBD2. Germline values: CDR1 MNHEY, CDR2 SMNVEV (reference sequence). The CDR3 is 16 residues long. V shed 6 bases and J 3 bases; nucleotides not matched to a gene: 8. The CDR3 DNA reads TGTGCCAGCAGGTCACTAGCGGGACAGGACTACAATGAGCAGTTCTTC. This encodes CASRSLAGQDYNEQFF.